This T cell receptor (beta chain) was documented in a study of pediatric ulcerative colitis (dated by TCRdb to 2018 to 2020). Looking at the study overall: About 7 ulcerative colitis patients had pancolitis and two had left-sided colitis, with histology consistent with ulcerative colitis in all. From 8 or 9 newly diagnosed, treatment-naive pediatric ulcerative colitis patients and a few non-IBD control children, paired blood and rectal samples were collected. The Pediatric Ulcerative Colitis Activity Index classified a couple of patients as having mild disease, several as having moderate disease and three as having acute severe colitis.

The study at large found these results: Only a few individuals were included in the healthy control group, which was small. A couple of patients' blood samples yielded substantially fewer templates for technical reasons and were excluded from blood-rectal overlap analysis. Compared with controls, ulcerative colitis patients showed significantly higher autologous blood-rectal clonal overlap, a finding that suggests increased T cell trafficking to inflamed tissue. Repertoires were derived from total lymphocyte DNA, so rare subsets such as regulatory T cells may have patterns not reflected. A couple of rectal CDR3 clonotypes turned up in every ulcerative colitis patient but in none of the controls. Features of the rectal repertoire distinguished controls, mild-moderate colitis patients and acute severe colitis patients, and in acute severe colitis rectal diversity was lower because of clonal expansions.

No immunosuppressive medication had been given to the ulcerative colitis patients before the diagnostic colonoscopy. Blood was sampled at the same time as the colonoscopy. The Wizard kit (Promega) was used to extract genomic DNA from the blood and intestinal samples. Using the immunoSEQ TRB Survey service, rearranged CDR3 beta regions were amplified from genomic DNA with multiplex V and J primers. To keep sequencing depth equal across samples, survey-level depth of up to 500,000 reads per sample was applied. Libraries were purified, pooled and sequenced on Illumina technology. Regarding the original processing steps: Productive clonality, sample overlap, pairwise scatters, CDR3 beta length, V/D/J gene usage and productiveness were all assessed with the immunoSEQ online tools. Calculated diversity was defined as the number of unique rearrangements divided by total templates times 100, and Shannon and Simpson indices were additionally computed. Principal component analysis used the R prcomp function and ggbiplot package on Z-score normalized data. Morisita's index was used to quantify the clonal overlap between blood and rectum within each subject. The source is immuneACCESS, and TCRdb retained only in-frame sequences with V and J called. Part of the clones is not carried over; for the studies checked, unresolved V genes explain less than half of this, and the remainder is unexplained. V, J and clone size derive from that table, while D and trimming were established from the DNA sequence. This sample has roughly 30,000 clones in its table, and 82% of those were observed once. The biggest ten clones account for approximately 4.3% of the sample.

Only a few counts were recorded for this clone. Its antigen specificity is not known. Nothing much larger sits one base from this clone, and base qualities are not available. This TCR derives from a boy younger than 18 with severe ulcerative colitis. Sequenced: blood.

The CDR3 region has the sequence CASSWDITGELFF. The nucleotides read TGTGCCAGCAGTTGGGACATAACCGGGGAGCTGTTTTTT. The chain couples TRBV27 to TRBJ2-2; TRBD1 is a possible D gene, resting on 6 matching bases. From the cysteine up to the phenylalanine, the CDR3 has a length of 13 residues. Only the CDR3 part of the read is kept: 39 bases, read in frame from the first base. From the germline V gene (reference sequence), CDR1 is MNHEY and CDR2 is SMNVEV. The junction shows trimming of 4 bases on V and 5 bases on J, plus 8 bases between the germline ends.